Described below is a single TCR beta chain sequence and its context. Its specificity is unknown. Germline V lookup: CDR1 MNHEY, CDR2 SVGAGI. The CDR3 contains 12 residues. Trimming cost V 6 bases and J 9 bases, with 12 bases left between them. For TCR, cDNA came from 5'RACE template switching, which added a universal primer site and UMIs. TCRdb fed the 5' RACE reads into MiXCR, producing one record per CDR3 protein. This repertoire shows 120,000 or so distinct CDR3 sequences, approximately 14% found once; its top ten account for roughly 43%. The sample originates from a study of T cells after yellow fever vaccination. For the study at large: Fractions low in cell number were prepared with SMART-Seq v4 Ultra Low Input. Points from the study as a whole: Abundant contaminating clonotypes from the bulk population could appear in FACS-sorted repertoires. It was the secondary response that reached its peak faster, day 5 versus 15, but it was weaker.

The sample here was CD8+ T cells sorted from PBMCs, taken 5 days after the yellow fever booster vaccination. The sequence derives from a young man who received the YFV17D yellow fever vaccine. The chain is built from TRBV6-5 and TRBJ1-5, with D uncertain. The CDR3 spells CASRAPPGPQHF. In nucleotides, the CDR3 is TGTGCCAGCAGAGCCCCCCCGGGGCCCCAGCATTTT.